The rows below give T cell receptor beta chains drawn from one sample of a study of cytomegalovirus exposure and HLA in healthy donors. Clones were read by immunoSEQ multiplex PCR, and TCRdb kept only the in-frame ones, dropping some. This sample has 70,000 or so clones, with 94% found just once. Sequenced: PBMCs. The receptors derive from a woman aged 18 to 35 in good health and CMV-seronegative. The CDR3 runs from the conserved cysteine through the conserved F or W. D genes are given only for firm matches. Some rows have no size entry. The others give once, few or many, or a class for an expanded clone.

clone size: -
J gene: TRBJ2-1
D gene: TRBD2
V gene: TRBV7-9
CDR3 protein: CASSLAPFQRGASYNEQFF
CDR3 DNA: TGTGCCAGCAGCTTAGCGCCCTTCCAGCGGGGGGCCTCCTACAATGAGCAGTTCTTC

clone size: -
J gene: TRBJ2-5
D gene: -
V gene: TRBV7-3
CDR3 protein: CASSFGNQETQYF
CDR3 DNA: TGTGCCAGCAGCTTCGGGAATCAAGAGACCCAGTACTTC

clone size: -
J gene: TRBJ2-3
D gene: TRBD1
V gene: TRBV12-5
CDR3 protein: CASGSGQGTDTQYF
CDR3 DNA: TGTGCTAGTGGGTCAGGACAGGGCACAGATACGCAGTATTTT

clone size: -
J gene: TRBJ2-3
D gene: -
V gene: TRBV5-8
CDR3 protein: CASSHGGHSTDTQYF
CDR3 DNA: TGTGCCAGCAGCCACGGGGGGCATAGCACAGATACGCAGTATTTT

clone size: -
J gene: TRBJ2-4
D gene: -
V gene: TRBV2
CDR3 protein: CASSESPGGYLYF
CDR3 DNA: TGTGCCAGCAGTGAATCCCCAGGGGGGTACCTTTACTTC

clone size: -
J gene: TRBJ1-3
D gene: -
V gene: TRBV4-2
CDR3 protein: CASSQSDRSFSGNTIYF
CDR3 DNA: TGTGCCAGCAGCCAGTCAGACAGATCCTTCTCTGGAAACACCATATATTTT

clone size: -
J gene: TRBJ2-1
D gene: TRBD2
V gene: TRBV29-1
CDR3 protein: CSVAGDNEQFF
CDR3 DNA: TGCAGCGTGGCGGGGGACAATGAGCAGTTCTTC

clone size: -
J gene: TRBJ1-5
D gene: TRBD1
V gene: TRBV12-5
CDR3 protein: CASGLYGQGDNQPQHF
CDR3 DNA: TGTGCTAGTGGTTTGTACGGACAGGGAGACAATCAGCCCCAGCATTTT

clone size: -
J gene: TRBJ1-5
D gene: -
V gene: TRBV19
CDR3 protein: CASFSPDTPLEPQHF
CDR3 DNA: TGTGCCAGTTTTTCCCCCGACACGCCTTTGGAGCCCCAGCATTTT

clone size: -
J gene: TRBJ2-3
D gene: TRBD2
V gene: TRBV2
CDR3 protein: CASIPGLAGVGRSTDTQYF
CDR3 DNA: TGTGCCAGCATCCCGGGACTAGCGGGGGTAGGTCGGAGCACAGATACGCAGTATTTT

clone size: -
J gene: TRBJ1-6
D gene: TRBD1
V gene: TRBV5-1
CDR3 protein: CASSLDRTGVSPLHF
CDR3 DNA: TGCGCCAGCAGCTTGGACAGGACAGGGGTCTCACCCCTCCACTTT

clone size: -
J gene: TRBJ2-2
D gene: -
V gene: TRBV29-1
CDR3 protein: CSVEGPGGELFF
CDR3 DNA: TGCAGCGTTGAAGGCCCGGGCGGGGAGCTGTTTTTT

clone size: -
J gene: TRBJ2-5
D gene: TRBD2
V gene: TRBV27
CDR3 protein: CASRGGEADQETQYF
CDR3 DNA: TGTGCCAGCAGGGGGGGGGAGGCGGACCAAGAGACCCAGTACTTC

clone size: -
J gene: TRBJ2-4
D gene: -
V gene: TRBV30
CDR3 protein: CAWSENLAKNIQYF
CDR3 DNA: TGTGCCTGGTCAGAAAACCTAGCCAAAAACATTCAGTACTTC

clone size: once
J gene: TRBJ2-5
D gene: -
V gene: TRBV6-1
CDR3 protein: CASSPEDQYF
CDR3 DNA: TGTGCCAGCAGTCCCGAGGACCAGTACTTC

clone size: -
J gene: TRBJ2-6
D gene: -
V gene: TRBV27
CDR3 protein: CASSPLPPGYSGANVLTF
CDR3 DNA: TGTGCCAGCAGTCCCCTACCTCCAGGGTACTCTGGGGCCAACGTCCTGACTTTC

clone size: -
J gene: TRBJ1-2
D gene: TRBD1
V gene: TRBV7-9
CDR3 protein: CASRPGQTNYGYTF
CDR3 DNA: TGTGCCAGCAGGCCGGGACAGACTAACTATGGCTACACCTTC

clone size: -
J gene: TRBJ2-7
D gene: -
V gene: TRBV28
CDR3 protein: CASTLDGLYEQYF
CDR3 DNA: TGTGCCAGCACCCTAGACGGGTTGTACGAGCAGTACTTC

clone size: -
J gene: TRBJ1-1
D gene: TRBD1
V gene: TRBV4-1
CDR3 protein: CASSQDRGQGDTEAFF
CDR3 DNA: TGCGCCAGCAGCCAAGATAGGGGACAGGGAGACACTGAAGCTTTCTTT

clone size: -
J gene: TRBJ2-2
D gene: -
V gene: TRBV7-2
CDR3 protein: CASSLEPAGNTGELFF
CDR3 DNA: TGTGCCAGCAGCTTAGAGCCAGCGGGGAACACCGGGGAGCTGTTTTTT

clone size: -
J gene: TRBJ1-1
D gene: TRBD1
V gene: TRBV19
CDR3 protein: CASSIGTGGENTEAFF
CDR3 DNA: TGTGCCAGTAGTATTGGGACAGGGGGCGAAAACACTGAAGCTTTCTTT

clone size: -
J gene: TRBJ1-2
D gene: TRBD1
V gene: TRBV6-6
CDR3 protein: CASSYRDRGQYGYTF
CDR3 DNA: TGTGCCAGCAGTTACCGGGACAGGGGGCAATATGGCTACACCTTC

clone size: -
J gene: TRBJ2-3
D gene: TRBD2
V gene: TRBV27
CDR3 protein: CASSLAGGAITDTQYF
CDR3 DNA: TGTGCCAGCAGCCTAGCGGGGGGCGCCATCACAGATACGCAGTATTTT

clone size: once
J gene: TRBJ2-7
D gene: TRBD2
V gene: TRBV19
CDR3 protein: CASSPRTSGSRYEQYF
CDR3 DNA: TGTGCCAGTAGTCCCCGGACTAGCGGGAGTCGGTACGAGCAGTACTTC

clone size: -
J gene: TRBJ1-1
D gene: -
V gene: TRBV7-9
CDR3 protein: CASSLAQGQNTEAFF
CDR3 DNA: TGTGCCAGCAGCTTAGCGCAGGGCCAGAACACTGAAGCTTTCTTT

clone size: -
J gene: TRBJ2-1
D gene: -
V gene: TRBV7-9
CDR3 protein: CASSFMGSGVRNFYNEQFF
CDR3 DNA: TGTGCCAGCAGCTTCATGGGCAGCGGAGTACGGAATTTCTACAATGAGCAGTTCTTC

clone size: -
J gene: TRBJ1-2
D gene: TRBD1
V gene: TRBV19
CDR3 protein: CASRTGTGSHYGYTF
CDR3 DNA: TGTGCCAGTAGGACCGGGACAGGGAGTCACTATGGCTACACCTTC

clone size: -
J gene: TRBJ2-7
D gene: -
V gene: TRBV30
CDR3 protein: CAWKGYRSSSYEQYF
CDR3 DNA: TGTGCCTGGAAAGGCTATCGGAGCAGCTCCTACGAGCAGTACTTC

clone size: -
J gene: TRBJ2-7
D gene: TRBD1
V gene: TRBV30
CDR3 protein: CAWSASGTVGFYF
CDR3 DNA: TGTGCCTGGAGTGCCTCCGGGACAGTAGGCTTTTACTTC

clone size: -
J gene: TRBJ2-1
D gene: TRBD1
V gene: TRBV11-2
CDR3 protein: CASSPGQGVGNEQFF
CDR3 DNA: TGTGCCAGCAGCCCTGGACAGGGGGTCGGGAATGAGCAGTTCTTC

clone size: -
J gene: TRBJ1-2
D gene: TRBD1
V gene: TRBV13
CDR3 protein: CASSLTGIDGYTF
CDR3 DNA: TGTGCCAGCAGCTTGACAGGGATCGACGGCTACACCTTC

clone size: -
J gene: TRBJ2-1
D gene: TRBD2
V gene: TRBV27
CDR3 protein: CASRLLAGEQFF
CDR3 DNA: TGTGCCAGCAGATTACTAGCGGGCGAGCAGTTCTTC

clone size: -
J gene: TRBJ2-5
D gene: TRBD1
V gene: TRBV6-6
CDR3 protein: CASEKGQAQETQYF
CDR3 DNA: TGTGCCAGCGAAAAGGGACAGGCGCAAGAGACCCAGTACTTC

clone size: -
J gene: TRBJ1-1
D gene: -
V gene: TRBV13
CDR3 protein: CASSPRGVTVEAFF
CDR3 DNA: TGTGCCAGCAGCCCCCGCGGCGTAACCGTAGAAGCTTTCTTT

clone size: -
J gene: TRBJ2-5
D gene: -
V gene: TRBV28
CDR3 protein: CASSDPPAGHQETQYF
CDR3 DNA: TGTGCCAGCAGTGACCCCCCCGCGGGACACCAAGAGACCCAGTACTTC

clone size: -
J gene: TRBJ1-5
D gene: -
V gene: TRBV7-3
CDR3 protein: CASSLTPGGVNNQPQHF
CDR3 DNA: TGTGCCAGCAGCTTAACCCCCGGGGGGGTTAACAATCAGCCCCAGCATTTT

clone size: -
J gene: TRBJ2-7
D gene: -
V gene: TRBV27
CDR3 protein: CASQTGQSSYEQYF
CDR3 DNA: TGTGCCAGCCAAACCGGACAGAGCTCCTACGAGCAGTACTTC

clone size: once
J gene: TRBJ1-2
D gene: -
V gene: TRBV29-1
CDR3 protein: CSVGGASDGYTF
CDR3 DNA: TGCAGCGTTGGAGGAGCCTCTGATGGCTACACCTTC

clone size: -
J gene: TRBJ2-5
D gene: -
V gene: TRBV10-3
CDR3 protein: CATAGVQETQYF
CDR3 DNA: TGTGCCACCGCCGGGGTCCAAGAGACCCAGTACTTC

clone size: -
J gene: TRBJ2-7
D gene: TRBD2
V gene: TRBV6-5
CDR3 protein: CASSYSMAGGTYEQYF
CDR3 DNA: TGTGCCAGCAGTTACTCGATGGCGGGGGGGACCTACGAGCAGTACTTC

clone size: -
J gene: TRBJ1-6
D gene: TRBD1
V gene: TRBV25-1
CDR3 protein: CASSGTGYNSPLHF
CDR3 DNA: TGTGCCAGCAGTGGGACAGGTTATAATTCACCCCTCCACTTT

clone size: many
J gene: TRBJ2-7
D gene: TRBD2
V gene: TRBV7-2
CDR3 protein: CASSSVSSGGVEQYF
CDR3 DNA: TGTGCCAGCAGCTCCGTAAGCAGCGGGGGAGTCGAGCAGTACTTC

clone size: -
J gene: TRBJ2-7
D gene: -
V gene: TRBV21-1
CDR3 protein: CAQTTDRQGSPRSYEQYF
CDR3 DNA: TGTGCCCAAACAACCGATAGACAGGGGAGCCCCAGGTCCTACGAGCAGTACTTC

clone size: -
J gene: TRBJ1-2
D gene: TRBD1
V gene: TRBV30
CDR3 protein: CAWSDDRAYGYTF
CDR3 DNA: TGTGCCTGGAGTGACGACAGGGCCTATGGCTACACCTTC

clone size: -
J gene: TRBJ2-5
D gene: -
V gene: TRBV12-2
CDR3 protein: CAFAPNGETQYF
CDR3 DNA: TGTGCATTTGCTCCAAACGGGGAGACCCAGTACTTC